One sample yielded the 13 T cell receptor beta chains listed below, sequenced in a study of blood T cell repertoires in COVID-19. Measured with immunoSEQ multiplex PCR; TCRdb has only the in-frame clones, and not every one. Of 250,000 to 300,000 clones in the sample, roughly 84% are singletons; the top ten hold around 6.3%. The material sequenced was PBMCs or T cells enriched from blood (not recorded which). All receptors derive from a woman aged 45-65 years who had been exposed to COVID-19.

The chain is built from TRBV5-1 and TRBJ2-3; possible D gene TRBD1, 6 bases. Germline V gene data show CDR1 as SGHRS and CDR2 as YFSETQ. Trimming took off 4 bases at V and 0 bases at J, with 9 bases between the two ends. The CDR3 sequence is 14 residues long. The DNA for the CDR3 is TGCGCCAGCAGCGCAGACAGGAGCACAGATACGCAGTATTTT. Its translation: CASSADRSTDTQYF.

V gene TRBV10-2 combines with J gene TRBJ1-1, with D uncertain. The length of the CDR3 is 14 residues. V lost 4 bases and J lost 4, with 13 bases in between. Per germline, CDR1 WSHSY and CDR2 SAAADI. The CDR3 spells CASSARGRGTEAFF. The DNA for the CDR3 is TGCGCCAGCAGTGCTCGGGGTAGAGGCACTGAAGCTTTCTTT.

The CDR3 loop reads CASVGGSGGFTSTDTQYF. CDR3 nucleotide sequence: TGTGCCAGTGTAGGCGGGAGCGGGGGGTTTACTAGCACAGATACGCAGTATTTT. The chain links TRBV3-1 (or the pseudogene TRBV3-2) to TRBJ2-3, with 9 bases matching TRBD2. From germline, CDR1 is LGHDT and CDR2 YNNKEL (reference sequence). V gave up 9 bases and J gave up 0 bases; unmatched junction bases: 16. The CDR3 has 18 residues.

The genes are TRBV6-5 and TRBJ1-2; 7 bases are shared with TRBD1. The ends lost 4 bases at V and 4 bases at J; junction bases unmatched: 9. The CDR3 has 15 amino acids. Germline loops: CDR1 MNHEY, CDR2 SVGAGI. For the CDR3, the DNA is TGTGCCAGCAGTTCACAAGGGGGCTTTGGCTATGGCTACACCTTC. It encodes CASSSQGGFGYGYTF.

The sample holds a few counts of this clone. The chain carries TRBV29-1 and TRBJ1-1; D call uncertain. Trimming stripped 2 bases from V and 2 bases from J, with 9 bases between. CDR3 length: 13 amino acids. Germline V gives CDR1 SQVTM, CDR2 ANQGSEA. In DNA, the CDR3 is TGCAGCGTTGAACCCAGGATCAACACTGAAGCTTTCTTT. This gives the protein CSVEPRINTEAFF. Looking up the rest from reference TRBV29-1 and TRBJ1-1 gives the full variable domain: SAVISQKPSRDICQRGTSLTIQCQVDSQVTMMFWYRQQPGQSLTLIATANQGSEATYESGFVIDKFPISRPNLTFSTLTVSNMSPEDSSIYLCSVEPRINTEAFFGQGTRLTVV.

In this sample, this clone turned up a few times. As DNA, the CDR3 is TGTGCCATCAGCGGACAGGGGTTGCAAGAGACCCAGTACTTC. Translated, it gives CAISGQGLQETQYF. The chain has TRBV10-3 and TRBJ2-5; TRBD1 matches at 9 bases. The CDR3 runs to 14 residues. Trimming cost V 6 bases and J 2 bases; bases outside gene matches: 4. CDR1 is ENHRY, CDR2 SYGVKD, per germline.

J is TRBJ1-1 and V is TRBV5-6, with 10 bases identical to TRBD1. Trimming cost V 4 bases and J 11 bases; bases outside gene matches: 11. The CDR3 totals 14 residues. The germline gives CDR1 SGHDT, CDR2 YYEEEE. CDR3 in DNA: TGTGCCAGCAGCGCAGACAGGGGGCGCGGGTGGGCTTTCTTT. It encodes CASSADRGRGWAFF.

The V and J genes are TRBV7-9 and TRBJ1-4, with a tentative D call TRBD1 (5 bases). The CDR3 totals 16 residues. Trimming stripped 1 base from V and 4 bases from J, with 13 bases between. Germline CDR1 is SEHNR and CDR2 is FQNEAQ (reference sequence). CDR3 in DNA: TGTGCCAGCAGCTTAGGGGTGGTGACAGTTAATGAAAAACTGTTTTTT. Its protein is CASSLGVVTVNEKLFF. Based on the CDR3 plus reference TRBV7-9 and TRBJ1-4, the full variable domain is DTGVSQNPRHKITKRGQNVTFRCDPISEHNRLYWYRQTLGQGPEFLTYFQNEAQLEKSRLLSDRFSAERPKGSFSTLEIQRTEQGDSAMYLCASSLGVVTVNEKLFFGSGTQLSVL.

V usage is TRBV18 and J usage is TRBJ1-2; 9 bases map to TRBD1. The length of the CDR3 is 14 residues. Per the germline V gene, CDR1 is KGHSH and CDR2 is LQKENI. V was pared by 4 bases and J by 5 bases, with 5 bases of the junction left unmatched. CDR3 region: CASSHRDRAYGYTF. CDR3 nucleotide sequence: TGTGCCAGCTCACACCGGGACAGGGCTTATGGCTACACCTTC.

The sample holds one count of this clone. The chain combines TRBV21-1 with TRBJ1-1; TRBD1 is taken as the D call from the table, unchecked against the DNA. TRBV21-1 is a pseudogene segment. This CDR3 is 15 amino acids long. CDR3 sequence (DNA): TGTGCCAGCAGCACCTTCGGACAGGTGTACACTGAAGCTTTCTTT. Translating it yields CASSTFGQVYTEAFF.

The V call is TRBV11-2, the J call TRBJ1-1; 9 bases fit TRBD1. CDR3 size: 13 residues. Germline-derived CDR1 and CDR2 are SGHAT and FQNNGV. V was pared by 5 bases and J by 9 bases, with 7 bases of the junction left unmatched. This CDR3 reads CASSLLQGAKAFF. The DNA of the CDR3 is TGTGCCAGCAGCCTCCTACAGGGGGCTAAAGCTTTCTTT.

The chain is built from TRBV10-3 and TRBJ1-5; 7 bases line up with TRBD1. The trim removed 3 bases at V and 9 bases at J, leaving 8 bases unmatched. The CDR3 sequence is 14 residues long. Per germline, CDR1 ENHRY and CDR2 SYGVKD. CDR3 sequence reads: CAISEQGPDWPQHF. The CDR3 coding sequence is TGTGCCATCAGTGAACAGGGGCCGGACTGGCCCCAGCATTTT.

This sequence joins TRBV7-9 and TRBJ2-3, with D uncertain. CDR1 is SEHNR, CDR2 FQNEAQ, per germline (reference sequence). The ends were cut back, 1 base at V and 6 bases at J, with 8 bases in the middle. CDR3 length equals 13 residues. The CDR3 loop reads CASSLVPGDTQYF. The CDR3 DNA follows: TGTGCCAGCAGCTTAGTACCCGGTGATACGCAGTATTTT.